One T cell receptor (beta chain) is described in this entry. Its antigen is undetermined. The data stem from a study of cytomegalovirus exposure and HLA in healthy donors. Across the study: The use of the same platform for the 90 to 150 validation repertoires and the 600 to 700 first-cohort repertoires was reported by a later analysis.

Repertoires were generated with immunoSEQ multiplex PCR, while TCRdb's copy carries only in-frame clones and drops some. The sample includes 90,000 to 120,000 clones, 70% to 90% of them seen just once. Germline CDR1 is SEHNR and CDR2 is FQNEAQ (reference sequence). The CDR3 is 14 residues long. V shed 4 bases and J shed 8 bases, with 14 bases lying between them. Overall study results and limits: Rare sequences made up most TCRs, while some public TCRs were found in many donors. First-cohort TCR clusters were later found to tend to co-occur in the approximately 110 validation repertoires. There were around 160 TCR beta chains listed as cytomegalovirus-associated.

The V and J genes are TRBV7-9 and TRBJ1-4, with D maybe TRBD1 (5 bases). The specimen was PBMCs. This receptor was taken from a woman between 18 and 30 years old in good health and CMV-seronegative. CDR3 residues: CASSWGRETEKLFF. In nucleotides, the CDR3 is TGTGCCAGCAGCTGGGGCCGGGAGACCGAAAAACTGTTTTTT.